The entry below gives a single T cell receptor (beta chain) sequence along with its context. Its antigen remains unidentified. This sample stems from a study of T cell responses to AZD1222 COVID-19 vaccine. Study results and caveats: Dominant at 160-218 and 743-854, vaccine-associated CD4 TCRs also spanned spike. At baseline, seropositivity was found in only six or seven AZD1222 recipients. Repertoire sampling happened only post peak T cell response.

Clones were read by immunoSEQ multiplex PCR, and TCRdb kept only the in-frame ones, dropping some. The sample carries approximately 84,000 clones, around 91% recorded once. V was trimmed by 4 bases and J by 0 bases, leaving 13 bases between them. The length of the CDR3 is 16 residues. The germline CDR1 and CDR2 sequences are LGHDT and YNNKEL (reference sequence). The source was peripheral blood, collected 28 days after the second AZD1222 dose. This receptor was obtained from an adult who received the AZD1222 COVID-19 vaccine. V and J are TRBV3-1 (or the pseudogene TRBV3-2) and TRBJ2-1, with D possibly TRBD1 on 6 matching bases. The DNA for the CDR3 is TGTGCCAGCAGCCTATCAACAGGGCACTCCTACAATGAGCAGTTCTTC. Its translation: CASSLSTGHSYNEQFF.